This entry describes one T cell receptor (beta chain). Profiled with immunoSEQ multiplex PCR; TCRdb holds only in-frame clones, not every one. Counted here are more than 75,000 clones, about 94% occurring once; the ten biggest clones make up about 2.3%. The data stem from a study of T cell changes during pregnancy in multiple sclerosis. The CDR3 totals 13 residues. Germline loops: CDR1 SGHTA, CDR2 FQGNSA. Between the trimmed V and J ends, which lost 6 bases and 4 bases, there was a span of 12 bases. The sequencing used peripheral blood, collected in the third trimester of pregnancy. V and J are TRBV7-2 and TRBJ1-2, with D perhaps TRBD1 (5 bases). This sequence originates from a female donor with multiple sclerosis, enrolled in a pregnancy study. The CDR3: CASSPGHVYGYTF. The CDR3 DNA reads as TGTGCCAGCAGTCCAGGACACGTCTATGGCTACACCTTC.